This TCR beta chain was observed in a study of blood T cell repertoires in COVID-19. Study-wide context: Samples representing acute and convalescent COVID-19 were sourced from the United States, Italy and Spain. The cDNA or gDNA used as material had been derived from T cells, B-cell-depleted T cells, or PBMCs.

This CDR3 comprises 16 residues. Germline assignment: CDR1 KGHSH and CDR2 LQKENI. V was pared by 3 bases and J by 4 bases, with 6 bases of the junction left unmatched. Original analysis: Amplification with reference gene primers provided the estimates of nucleated cell counts. The table came from immunoSEQ multiplex PCR; TCRdb's copy has only in-frame clones and leaves some out. D and trimming come from the DNA, and the V and J calls and clone size come from that table. The table includes 70,000 to 95,000 clones, about 87% detected once. V and J are TRBV18 and TRBJ1-1; 12 bases align to TRBD1. This TCR was sampled from a man aged 45 to 65 with active COVID-19. Sequenced input: peripheral blood. CDR3 sequence reads: CASSPGQGARATEAFF. The CDR3 DNA reads as TGTGCCAGCTCACCGGGACAGGGGGCGCGAGCCACTGAAGCTTTCTTT.